Listed below are T cell receptor beta chains from one sample, sequenced in a study of blood T cells in healthy people across ages. TCRdb reanalysed the 5' RACE reads using MiXCR and keeps one entry per CDR3 protein. The sample includes roughly 680,000 distinct CDR3 sequences, under 65% of them seen just once. Sequencing was performed on blood. The receptors stem from a woman older than 75 in good health. Each CDR3 is given with its conserved first and last residue. Each record gives: clone size, V gene, D gene, J gene, CDR3 DNA, CDR3 protein. The D gene is left open where the match is weak. Clone size appears in some rows only: once, few, many, or a class for an expanded clone.

NA,TRBV19,NA,TRBJ1-2,TGTGCCAGTAGTACGCGGGGGGCGAGCGTGGATGGCTACACCTTC,CASSTRGASVDGYTF
NA,TRBV24-1,NA,TRBJ2-1,TGTGCCACCAGTCAACAGGCTCAGCAGTTCTTC,CATSQQAQQFF
NA,TRBV5-6,NA,TRBJ1-4,TGTGCCAGCAGCTTGCCCGGAGGATCAACTAATGAAAAACTGTTTTTT,CASSLPGGSTNEKLFF
NA,TRBV12-3/TRBV12-4,TRBD2,TRBJ2-5,TGTGCCAGCAGTTTAGCGCTGGCTAGCGGTCTACAAGAGACCCAGTACTTC,CASSLALASGLQETQYF
few,TRBV2,TRBD2,TRBJ2-3,TGTGCCAGCAGACCCTGGCGGGAGAGAACAGATACGCAGTATTTT,CASRPWRERTDTQYF
NA,TRBV29-1,NA,TRBJ2-5,TGCAGCGTTGAAGATCCACTAGAAGAGACCCAGTACTTC,CSVEDPLEETQYF
NA,TRBV24-1,TRBD1,TRBJ2-7,TGTGCCACCAGTTTTAAGGGGGCTGGCTACAATGAGCAGTACTTC,CATSFKGAGYNEQYF
NA,TRBV29-1,NA,TRBJ2-3,TGCAGCGTTCCCCCTGTTGAGGCAGATACGCAGTATTTT,CSVPPVEADTQYF
NA,TRBV7-9,NA,TRBJ2-5,TGTGCCAGCAGCTTTCGCCGGGGGAAGAAAGAGACCCAGTACTTC,CASSFRRGKKETQYF
NA,TRBV6-2/TRBV6-3,TRBD2,TRBJ2-3,TGTGCCAGCAGTTACGGACTAGCGGGAGCGGTAGATACGCAGTATTTT,CASSYGLAGAVDTQYF
many,TRBV12-3/TRBV12-4,TRBD2,TRBJ2-3,TGTGCCAGCAGTTCAGGCCAGCGGGGGGACACAGATACGCAGTATTTT,CASSSGQRGDTDTQYF
NA,TRBV7-2,NA,TRBJ2-1,TGTGCCAGCAACAACAGGGCCTACCAATACAATGAGCAGTTCTTC,CASNNRAYQYNEQFF
many,TRBV7-9,NA,TRBJ1-2,TGTGCCAGCATAACGGCAGGGGTTGACTATGGCTACACCTTC,CASITAGVDYGYTF
few,TRBV20-1,NA,TRBJ1-1,TGCAGTGCTAGCCGGGTTGGCACGAACACTGAAGCTTTCTTT,CSASRVGTNTEAFF
NA,TRBV6-5,TRBD1,TRBJ1-2,TGTGCCAGCATTTACTCGAGGGGGCCCTATGGCTACACCTTC,CASIYSRGPYGYTF
NA,TRBV3-1,TRBD1,TRBJ2-6,TGTGCCAGCAGCCATGGGGACAGGGGGAGAGGCGGGACGGCCAACGTCCTGACTTTC,CASSHGDRGRGGTANVLTF
many,TRBV4-2,NA,TRBJ2-6,TGTGCCAGCAGCCAAGACGCCGCAGTCGGGGCCAACGTCCTGACTTTC,CASSQDAAVGANVLTF
NA,TRBV12-3/TRBV12-4,TRBD1,TRBJ1-1,TGTGCCAGCAAACAGGGGGTAATGAACACTGAAGCTTTCTTT,CASKQGVMNTEAFF